This T cell receptor beta chain was captured in a study of shared clonotypes between healthy human individuals. Study-wide background: Per donor, three plates held CD4 naive cells, three held CD4 memory, two held CD8 naive and one held CD8 memory.

Findings and limits, study-wide: For sorted subsets, rarefaction showed incomplete sequencing despite large depth. The study found lower generation probabilities in non-shared clonotypes than in those shared by all four donors.

Details on this clone: Its antigen remains unidentified.

Repertoires were generated with immunoSEQ multiplex PCR, while TCRdb's copy carries only in-frame clones and drops some. The sample shows some 580,000 clones, roughly 97% of them seen only once. V trimming: 7 bases; J trimming: 5 bases; junction bases outside the gene matches: 12. Germline V gives CDR1 MNHEY, CDR2 SVGAGI. CDR3 length equals 15 residues. The TCR comes from a woman in her twenties or thirties in good health. The chain couples TRBV6-5 to TRBJ2-7; TRBD1 agrees at 9 bases. Sequencing was done on a sample of naive CD4+ T cells sorted from blood. As to subset: CD45RA+ positively selected. This CDR3 is CASIKTGGTRHEQYF. In DNA form, the CDR3 reads TGTGCCAGCATCAAAACAGGGGGCACACGCCACGAGCAGTACTTC.